A single sample gave rise to the 15 T cell receptor beta chains below, sequenced in a study of T cell repertoires in cytomegalovirus infection. TCRdb independently ran MiXCR on the reads; one entry per CDR3 protein. The table records some 200,000 distinct CDR3 sequences, roughly two fifths of them present only once. The antigens these receptors bind are not known. The specimen was CD8+ T cells from cultured PBMCs, collected from culture after CMV antigen stimulation. These receptors were collected from a human donor in good health (CMV status not recorded). Some clones in this sample may be carry-over from other donors' samples.

V and J are TRBV27 and TRBJ2-7; the match to TRBD2 covers 12 bases. Germline assignment: CDR1 MNHEY and CDR2 SMNVEV (reference sequence). The V and J ends lost 8 bases and 2 bases, in that order; junction bases with no gene match: 4. The CDR3 loop spans 14 amino acids. The CDR3 reads CASATSGGPYEQYF. CDR3 nucleotide sequence: TGTGCCAGCGCTACTAGCGGGGGGCCCTACGAGCAGTACTTC.

This clonotype has only a few counts. The chain has TRBV27 and TRBJ1-1; D is unresolved. This CDR3 comprises 15 residues. The germline V and J ends were trimmed by 5 bases and 0 bases, with 13 bases remaining between them. Germline values: CDR1 MNHEY, CDR2 SMNVEV (reference sequence). DNA for the CDR3: TGTGCCAGCAGTCCCCGGGTAGGGTTGAACACTGAAGCTTTCTTT. Translated: CASSPRVGLNTEAFF.

J is TRBJ2-1 and V is TRBV7-2; D possibly corresponds to TRBD1 (6 bases). The germline V gene has CDR1 SGHTA and CDR2 FQGNSA. This CDR3 has 13 amino acids. Trimming stripped 6 bases from V and 5 bases from J, with 11 bases between. CDR3 DNA: TGTGCCAGCAGTCCGGGACAAAACAATGAGCAGTTCTTC. Protein product: CASSPGQNNEQFF.

V gene TRBV7-6 combines with J gene TRBJ2-1; no clear D gene. The V and J ends lost 5 bases and 1 base respectively, with 15 bases between them. Per germline, CDR1 SGHVS and CDR2 FNYEAQ. CDR3 length: 16 amino acids. CDR3 amino acids: CASSPPPLQSYNEQFF. The CDR3 region has the DNA TGTGCCAGCAGCCCCCCCCCACTGCAGTCCTACAATGAGCAGTTCTTC.

This clonotype was seen a few times. The chain links TRBV28 to TRBJ2-7; D is unresolved. The germline gives CDR1 MDHEN, CDR2 SYDVKM. The length of the CDR3 is 15 residues. The V end lost 3 bases, the J end lost 3 bases, and 15 bases lay between the germline ends. The CDR3 region has the DNA TGTGCCAGCAGTTTTTCGTCGGAGTTTTTCTACGAGCAGTACTTC. This sequence encodes CASSFSSEFFYEQYF.

This chain links TRBV13 with TRBJ1-2; no firm D call. CDR3 size: 15 residues. Germline-derived CDR1 and CDR2 are PRHDT and FYEKMQ (reference sequence). Trimming took 5 bases from V and 4 from J, leaving 17 bases between them. CDR3 DNA: TGTGCCAGCAGCACCCCCCGTGAGGGAGTCTATGGCTACACCTTC. Encoded protein: CASSTPREGVYGYTF. Combining the CDR3 with reference TRBV13 and TRBJ1-2 gives the whole variable domain AAGVIQSPRHLIKEKRETATLKCYPIPRHDTVYWYQQGPGQDPQFLISFYEKMQSDKGSIPDRFSAQQFSDYHSELNMSSLELGDSALYFCASSTPREGVYGYTFGSGTRLTVV.

A few counts support this clonotype. The V call is TRBV12-3 or TRBV12-4, the J call TRBJ1-4, with 8 bases that match TRBD1. The CDR3 has 14 residues. V dropped 6 bases and J dropped 7; count of bases not matched to a gene: 7. In DNA, the CDR3 is TGTGCCAGCAGGGCCCCCAGGGGGCTTGAAAAACTGTTTTTT. It is translated as CASRAPRGLEKLFF.

About this clonotype: The conserved closing phenylalanine or tryptophan is absent in this CDR3, likely reflecting a read error. The chain employs TRBV7-2 and TRBJ2-2; 10 bases are shared with TRBD2. The CDR3 has 18 residues. CDR1 and CDR2 (germline): SGHTA, FQGNSA. The CDR3 here is CASSLEGSSGRHTGELFL. CDR3 sequence (DNA): TGTGCTAGCAGCTTAGAAGGGTCTAGCGGGAGACACACCGGGGAGCTGTTTTTG.

V usage is TRBV28 and J usage is TRBJ1-1, with a weak D call TRBD1 (6 bases). The V gene lost 5 bases and the J gene lost 6 bases, with 19 bases spanning the gap. The length of the CDR3 is 15 residues. Looked up from germline, CDR1 is MDHEN and CDR2 is SYDVKM. CDR3 DNA sequence: TGTGCCAGCAGTCTCCATACAGGGAAAGTCTCTGAAGCTTTCTTT. Translating gives CASSLHTGKVSEAFF.

This clonotype is a singleton in its sample. This CDR3 reads CASSLGDFNQPQHF. The DNA for the CDR3 is TGTGCCAGCAGCTTAGGGGACTTTAATCAGCCCCAGCATTTT. The chain carries TRBV7-9 and TRBJ1-5; maybe TRBD1 (5 bases). Trimming removed 1 base from V and 4 bases from J, with 8 bases in between. Germline V lookup: CDR1 SEHNR, CDR2 FQNEAQ (reference sequence). CDR3 size: 14 residues.

The chain is built from TRBV14 and TRBJ2-7; maybe TRBD2 (5 bases). The V gene lost 2 bases and the J gene lost 6 bases, with 14 bases spanning the gap. CDR1 SGHDN and CDR2 FVKESK come from the germline V gene. The CDR3 spans 14 residues. CDR3 in DNA: TGTGCCAGCAGCCAACGCTTCGAGGACTTCGAGCAGTACTTC. Residues: CASSQRFEDFEQYF.

The genes are TRBV12-3 or TRBV12-4 and TRBJ2-7, with 11 bases fitting TRBD1. V was pared by 6 bases and J by 0 bases, with 1 base of the junction left unmatched. The CDR3 totals 14 residues. Written as DNA, the CDR3 is TGTGCCAGCAGGGACAGGGGGCTCTCCTACGAGCAGTACTTC. Translation: CASRDRGLSYEQYF.

This sequence joins TRBV7-6 and TRBJ1-5; TRBD1 agrees at 9 bases. Germline loops: CDR1 SGHVS, CDR2 FNYEAQ. Trimming removed 0 bases from V and 6 bases from J; junction bases left unmatched: 3. The CDR3 contains 15 residues. In DNA form, the CDR3 reads TGTGCCAGCAGCTTAGCGGGGACAGGGCGTCAGCCCCAGCATTTT. It specifies CASSLAGTGRQPQHF.

The rearrangement uses TRBV27 and TRBJ2-7; 9 positions agree with TRBD1. V lost 6 bases to trimming and J lost 5 bases; unmatched junction nucleotides: 2. CDR3 length: 12 residues. Germline assignment: CDR1 MNHEY and CDR2 SMNVEV (reference sequence). The CDR3 spells CASRGTGHEQYF. The DNA of the CDR3 is TGTGCCAGCAGGGGGACAGGGCACGAGCAGTACTTC.

The chain combines TRBV6-6 with TRBJ1-1; no clear D gene. The CDR3 is made up of 13 amino acids. Trimming took 8 bases from V and 3 from J, leaving 13 bases between them. CDR1 and CDR2 (germline): MNHNY, SVGAGI (reference sequence). The CDR3 DNA reads as TGTGCCAGCTCCCCGACTGCACACACTGAAGCTTTCTTT. Its protein product is CASSPTAHTEAFF.